This T cell receptor (beta chain) was sequenced during a study of OX40 agonist ivuxolimab in advanced cancers. Method: immunoSEQ multiplex PCR; TCRdb's copy keeps in-frame clones and lacks some. Among approximately 100,000 clones listed, 90% were seen once. Study-wide points: Compared with CD4+, CD8+ T cells on average had more expanded clones.

A word on this clone: The antigen remains unidentified.

The ends lost 7 bases at V and 6 bases at J; junction bases unmatched: 8. Germline CDR1 and CDR2: MNHNS and SASEGT. The CDR3 runs to 14 residues. The sequenced sample was CD4+ or CD8+ T cells sorted from blood, obtained in a trial of the OX40 agonist ivuxolimab. The sequence derives from an adult with an advanced solid tumor such as melanoma, head and neck, liver or kidney cancer. The gene calls are TRBV6-1 and TRBJ2-3; TRBD2 matches 9 bases. CDR3 loop: CASMAGGSLDTQYF. The CDR3 bases are TGTGCCAGCATGGCGGGAGGGTCCTTGGATACGCAGTATTTT.